This T cell receptor (beta chain) appears in the sequencing data of a study of cytomegalovirus exposure and HLA in healthy donors. The CDR3 sequence is 15 residues long. Germline V gene sequence: CDR1 MNHEY, CDR2 SVGAGI. V shed 6 bases, J shed 0 bases, and the junction held 4 bases outside the gene matches. On this clone: What it recognizes is unknown.

The PCR used 60 Vbeta and 13 Jbeta primers. Profiling relied on immunoSEQ multiplex PCR, and the TCRdb table lists in-frame clones only, not all of them. This repertoire includes approximately 170,000 clones. Study-wide points: The study reported that TCR beta sequences accurately predicted HLA-A and HLA-B alleles in most subjects.

The genes are TRBV6-5 and TRBJ2-3; 9 nucleotides line up with TRBD2. The receptor was isolated from a woman aged 18-29 years in good health and CMV-seropositive. Sequencing was done on a sample of PBMCs. The CDR3 DNA reads as TGTGCCAGCAGACCAGGGACTAGCAGCACAGATACGCAGTATTTT. It is translated as CASRPGTSSTDTQYF.